The sequence of this TCR beta chain was determined in a study of radiotherapy plus CTLA-4 blockade in lung cancer. The assay was immunoSEQ multiplex PCR, and TCRdb's table has in-frame clones only and misses some. The repertoire holds around 15,000 clones, with 72% as singletons. V gave up 3 bases and J gave up 5 bases, with 10 bases separating them. The length of the CDR3 is 14 residues. In germline, CDR1 is LGHNT, CDR2 FRNRAP. Turning to this clone: What it binds is not known.

Points from the study as a whole: Following radiotherapy plus ipilimumab, tumor-derived TCR clones expanded in the blood. Early clone dynamics of blood T cells, plus interferon-beta, reportedly predicted response best.

This sequence was found in a human donor with non-small cell lung cancer whose response to radiotherapy plus ipilimumab could not be evaluated. The material sequenced was peripheral blood, taken from a patient treated with radiotherapy plus ipilimumab. The chain combines TRBV12-5 with TRBJ2-2; possible D gene TRBD2, 6 bases. CDR3 sequence (DNA): TGTGCTAGTGGTTTCGATGGGGGGACCGGGGAGCTGTTTTTT. Translated, it gives CASGFDGGTGELFF.